Following are 21 T cell receptor beta chains from one sample sequenced in a study of graft-versus-host responses after intestinal transplantation. The data were produced by immunoSEQ multiplex PCR, yet TCRdb's version contains in-frame clones alone and is incomplete. The data show more than 20,000 clones, around four fifths seen once. This material consisted of PBMCs, taken approximately four weeks after intestinal transplant. All receptors come from a human patient who received an intestinal transplant, so some T cells may come from the graft donor.

The V gene is TRBV11-3, the J gene TRBJ2-1; D gene uncertain. Germline values: CDR1 SGHNT, CDR2 YENEEA. The CDR3 is 15 residues long. The V gene lost 2 bases and the J gene lost 0 bases, with 8 bases spanning the gap. The CDR3 DNA reads TGTGCCAGCAGCTTATTTGAGAGCTCCTACAATGAGCAGTTCTTC. Residues: CASSLFESSYNEQFF.

V is TRBV28 and J is TRBJ2-7; possibly TRBD2 for D (5 bases). The CDR3 runs to 15 residues. V lost 4 bases to trimming and J lost 2 bases, with 15 bases between them. The germline V gene has CDR1 MDHEN and CDR2 SYDVKM. The CDR3 sequence: CASSSPGSATYEQYF. CDR3 in DNA: TGTGCCAGCAGTTCCCCGGGTAGCGCGACCTACGAGCAGTACTTC.

This sequence joins TRBV28 and TRBJ1-1; 7 bases are a match to TRBD1. With 6 bases clipped from V and 0 bases from J, the junction kept 4 bases outside the gene matches. Germline V lookup: CDR1 MDHEN, CDR2 SYDVKM. CDR3 length: 14 amino acids. The CDR3 DNA is TGTGCCAGCAGAAAGACAGGGATGAACACTGAAGCTTTCTTT. It yields the protein CASRKTGMNTEAFF.

The chain uses TRBV4-1 and TRBJ2-7; 10 positions agree with TRBD2. The CDR3 is 14 amino acids. Germline CDR1 is MGHRA and CDR2 is YSYEKL. The trim removed 1 base at V and 3 bases at J, leaving 0 bases unmatched. Here the CDR3 reads CASSQASGSYEQYF. For the CDR3, the DNA is TGCGCCAGCAGCCAAGCTAGCGGGAGCTACGAGCAGTACTTC.

The V gene is TRBV9, the J gene TRBJ1-2; 9 bases align to TRBD1. There are 14 residues in the CDR3. CDR1 and CDR2 from the germline V gene are SGDLS and YYNGEE. V lost 4 bases to trimming and J lost 8 bases; unmatched junction nucleotides: 9. The CDR3 loop reads CASSSGTGKEGYTF. The CDR3 bases are TGTGCCAGCAGCTCCGGGACAGGGAAAGAAGGCTACACCTTC.

The V gene is TRBV6-5, the J gene TRBJ1-1; tentative D call: TRBD1 (6 bases). Germline CDR1 is MNHEY and CDR2 is SVGAGI. The CDR3 totals 14 residues. The ends were cut back, 4 bases at V and 7 bases at J, with 16 bases in the middle. CDR3 protein: CASSFSDSWDEAFF. CDR3 bases: TGTGCCAGCAGTTTCTCGGACAGCTGGGATGAAGCTTTCTTT.

This chain joins TRBV15 and TRBJ2-7, with a tentative D call TRBD2 (6 bases). V lost 5 bases to trimming and J lost 3 bases, with 8 bases between them. CDR1 is LNHNV and CDR2 is YYDKDF in the germline V gene (reference sequence). The CDR3 consists of 12 residues. The CDR3 DNA is TGTGCCACCAGCCCCGGGAGCTACGAGCAGTACTTC. Translating it yields CATSPGSYEQYF.

The V and J genes are TRBV27 and TRBJ2-1; D possibly corresponds to TRBD1 (6 bases). The CDR3 has 13 residues. Germline CDR1 MNHEY, CDR2 SMNVEV (reference sequence). Trimming left V 7 bases short and J 7 bases short, with 14 bases between. The CDR3 protein is CASKDSQRNEQFF. CDR3 coding DNA: TGTGCCAGCAAGGACAGCCAGAGAAATGAGCAGTTCTTC.

The chain carries TRBV6-1 and TRBJ2-5; D gene ambiguous. Germline loops: CDR1 MNHNS, CDR2 SASEGT. The CDR3 spans 15 residues. V was shortened by 4 bases and J by 1 base, with 13 bases between the two germline ends. CDR3 nucleotide sequence: TGTGCCAGCAGTGTGAATACGGCGTTCCAAGAGACCCAGTACTTC. Protein product: CASSVNTAFQETQYF.

V is TRBV21-1 and J is TRBJ2-5; TRBD1 is the table's D call, not checked against the DNA. TRBV21-1 is tagged as a pseudogene. This CDR3 has 14 residues. This chain's CDR3 is CASSKGTGEETQYF. CDR3 nucleotides: TGTGCCAGCAGCAAAGGGACAGGGGAAGAGACCCAGTACTTC.

The gene calls are TRBV27 and TRBJ1-4, with D maybe TRBD1 (6 bases). The CDR3 sequence is 16 residues long. Germline loops: CDR1 MNHEY, CDR2 SMNVEV (reference sequence). Trimming took off 5 bases at V and 6 bases at J, with 19 bases between the two ends. The CDR3 loop is CASSPRLDSRDEKLFF. CDR3 nucleotide sequence: TGTGCCAGCAGTCCGCGCCTGGACAGCCGGGATGAAAAACTGTTTTTT.

This clone was counted once. The chain recombines TRBV4-1 with TRBJ2-7, with D perhaps matching TRBD2 (5 bases). Between the trimmed V and J ends, which lost 6 bases and 1 base, there was a span of 19 bases. The length of the CDR3 is 16 residues. CDR1 and CDR2 from the germline V gene are MGHRA and YSYEKL. CDR3 nucleotide sequence: TGCGCCAGCAGTCGCTTTCCGAGGGTCGGATCCTACGAGCAGTACTTC. This encodes CASSRFPRVGSYEQYF.

The rearrangement links TRBV28 to TRBJ2-2, with no clear D. The germline V gene encodes CDR1 MDHEN and CDR2 SYDVKM. The CDR3 runs 15 residues. The ends were cut back, 3 bases at V and 4 bases at J, with 12 bases in the middle. DNA for the CDR3: TGTGCCAGCAGTTTCACCCAGCCAGGCACCGGGGAGCTGTTTTTT. Protein sequence: CASSFTQPGTGELFF.

This clone was counted a single time. V gene TRBV30 combines with J gene TRBJ1-2; no definite D call. V gave up 7 bases and J gave up 4 bases, with 10 bases separating them. CDR3 length: 11 amino acids. Germline loops: CDR1 GTSNPN, CDR2 SVGIG (reference sequence). The CDR3 sequence: CAFDGGYGYTF. CDR3 DNA sequence: TGTGCCTTCGACGGTGGCTATGGCTACACCTTC.

The rearrangement uses TRBV7-3 and TRBJ2-3, with D perhaps assigned TRBD1 or TRBD2 (6 bases each). The CDR3 consists of 16 residues. Germline V gives CDR1 SGHTA, CDR2 FQGTGA. V was clipped by 5 bases and J by 1 base, with 16 bases between them. The CDR3 DNA reads TGTGCCAGCAGCCGCCGTGGGGGCGGGGGCACAGATACGCAGTATTTT. Its protein is CASSRRGGGGTDTQYF.

The CDR3 DNA is TGTGCCAGAAGCCTGAGCGCCAGGCATGAAGCTTTCTTT. This translates into CARSLSARHEAFF. This chain joins TRBV5-3 and TRBJ1-1; D gene uncertain. TRBV5-3 is reported as an ORF; its role is uncertain. The length of the CDR3 is 13 residues. Trimming took off 4 bases at V and 7 bases at J, with 14 bases between the two ends.

This rearrangement joins TRBV9 to TRBJ1-3; D is unresolved. Germline-derived CDR1 and CDR2 are SGDLS and YYNGEE. Trimming cost V 3 bases and J 0 bases, with 13 bases left between them. This CDR3 contains 16 residues. CDR3 coding DNA: TGTGCCAGCAGCGGCCCAGGAGCTCTCTCTGGAAACACCATATATTTT. It is translated as CASSGPGALSGNTIYF.

The chain combines TRBV6-4 with TRBJ2-1, with 12 bases fitting TRBD2. Trimming took 5 bases from V and 2 from J; bases not matched to a gene: 4. The CDR3 totals 16 residues. The germline V gene has CDR1 MRHNA and CDR2 SNTAGT. Written as DNA, the CDR3 is TGTGCCAGCAGTTGGACTAGCGGGGTGGCCTACAATGAGCAGTTCTTC. Its translation is CASSWTSGVAYNEQFF.

This clone was counted a few times. The CDR3 loop is CASSSGGAEKLFF. DNA for the CDR3: TGTGCCAGCAGTTCAGGGGGCGCAGAAAAACTGTTTTTT. This rearrangement joins TRBV11-1 to TRBJ1-4, with 8 bases lining up with TRBD1. The germline CDR1 and CDR2 sequences are SGHAT and FQDESV (reference sequence). Trimming removed 6 bases from V and 8 bases from J; junction bases left unmatched: 5. This CDR3 contains 13 residues.

In this sample, this clone turned up a few times. The chain carries TRBV2 and TRBJ1-3, with unresolved D. This CDR3 spans 11 amino acids. V gave up 6 bases and J gave up 7 bases, with 7 bases separating them. Germline assignment: CDR1 SNHLY and CDR2 FYNNEI. In DNA form, the CDR3 reads TGTGCCAGCAGAACGAGTAACACCATATATTTT. Amino acid sequence: CASRTSNTIYF.

This clone was picked up one time. The chain combines TRBV7-8 with TRBJ2-2, with D unresolved. CDR1 is SGHVS and CDR2 is FQNEAQ in the germline V gene. The V and J ends lost 0 bases and 2 bases respectively, with 4 bases between them. The CDR3 contains 14 residues. The CDR3 spells CASSLAGNTGELFF. The CDR3 DNA sequence: TGTGCCAGCAGCTTAGCGGGAAACACCGGGGAGCTGTTTTTT.